This T cell receptor (beta chain) was identified in a study of shared clonotypes between healthy human individuals. Across the whole study: Used for every donor were three CD4 naive, three CD4 memory, two CD8 naive and one CD8 memory plate.

Study results and caveats: The study generally estimated greater richness for naive than memory subsets. Genetic and exposure-history diversity was limited by the small donor number. Blood was the sole source, and tissue repertoires probably differ.

To note about this clone: Its target is unknown.

Germline CDR1 SGHTA, CDR2 FQGTGA. V was trimmed by 5 bases and J by 4 bases, leaving 14 bases between them. CDR3 length equals 14 residues. The method was immunoSEQ multiplex PCR; TCRdb's version includes in-frame clones alone and lacks a portion of them. The table lists roughly 1 million clones, more than 75% of them singletons, with around 0.47% in the top ten. The sequence derives from a man aged 18-30 years in good health. Some clones in this sample may be carry-over from other donors' samples. Sequenced sample: memory CD4+ T cells from PBMCs. As for subset: CD45RA-negative fraction. The chain carries TRBV7-3 and TRBJ1-1; TRBD1 is a possible D gene (6 bases). The CDR3 is CASSPRGLGTEAFF. The CDR3 DNA is TGTGCCAGCAGCCCTCGGGGGCTAGGCACTGAAGCTTTCTTT.